Listed below are T cell receptor beta chains from one sample, sequenced in a study of blood T cell repertoires in COVID-19. Only in-frame clones appear in the TCRdb table, and some are missing; sequencing was by immunoSEQ multiplex PCR. The sample includes some 62,000 clones, approximately 78% of them seen just once. The specimen was peripheral blood. These receptors were taken from a man between 60 and 70 years old with COVID-19, enrolled during active disease. The CDR3 runs from the conserved cysteine through the conserved F or W. Each record gives: V gene, clone size, D gene, J gene, CDR3 protein, CDR3 DNA. D genes are given only for firm matches. Clone size is given for some rows only: seen once, a few or many times, or a class if the clone is expanded.

V gene: TRBV30; clone size: -; D gene: -; J gene: TRBJ1-1; CDR3 protein: CAWSVLSIPGAFF; CDR3 DNA: TGTGCCTGGAGTGTACTGTCCATTCCGGGAGCTTTCTTT
V gene: TRBV4-1; clone size: -; D gene: TRBD2; J gene: TRBJ2-7; CDR3 protein: CASRQAGLVSEQYF; CDR3 DNA: TGCGCCAGCAGGCAGGCGGGACTAGTAAGCGAGCAGTACTTC
V gene: TRBV28; clone size: -; D gene: -; J gene: TRBJ1-5; CDR3 protein: CASTTTGLGQPQHF; CDR3 DNA: TGTGCCAGCACCACAACAGGGTTGGGTCAGCCCCAGCATTTT
V gene: TRBV9; clone size: -; D gene: TRBD2; J gene: TRBJ2-1; CDR3 protein: CASTPGLARPRREQFF; CDR3 DNA: TGTGCCAGCACCCCGGGACTAGCTCGACCCCGACGCGAGCAGTTCTTC
V gene: TRBV5-1; clone size: few; D gene: TRBD1; J gene: TRBJ2-5; CDR3 protein: CASSAGTGLETQYF; CDR3 DNA: TGCGCCAGCAGCGCCGGGACAGGGTTGGAGACCCAGTACTTC
V gene: TRBV5-6; clone size: -; D gene: -; J gene: TRBJ2-3; CDR3 protein: CASSFGQFSTDTQYF; CDR3 DNA: TGTGCCAGCAGCTTTGGTCAGTTTAGCACAGATACGCAGTATTTT
V gene: TRBV10-3; clone size: -; D gene: -; J gene: TRBJ1-2; CDR3 protein: CAISGQDGYTF; CDR3 DNA: TGTGCCATCAGTGGACAGGATGGCTACACCTTC
V gene: TRBV19; clone size: -; D gene: -; J gene: TRBJ2-5; CDR3 protein: CASSESPGAETQYF; CDR3 DNA: TGTGCCAGTAGTGAAAGCCCGGGAGCGGAGACCCAGTACTTC
V gene: TRBV6-5; clone size: -; D gene: -; J gene: TRBJ1-1; CDR3 protein: CASSYSNGQTEAFF; CDR3 DNA: TGTGCCAGCAGTTACTCGAATGGGCAGACTGAAGCTTTCTTT
V gene: TRBV2; clone size: many; D gene: -; J gene: TRBJ1-5; CDR3 protein: CASSVWGHQPQHF; CDR3 DNA: TGTGCCAGCAGTGTATGGGGGCACCAGCCCCAGCATTTT
V gene: TRBV7-3; clone size: -; D gene: -; J gene: TRBJ2-2; CDR3 protein: CASSLSHTGELFF; CDR3 DNA: TGTGCCAGCAGCCTCTCCCACACCGGGGAGCTGTTTTTT
V gene: TRBV30; clone size: -; D gene: -; J gene: TRBJ2-2; CDR3 protein: CAWSVHLNTGELFF; CDR3 DNA: TGTGCCTGGAGTGTACATCTCAACACCGGGGAGCTGTTTTTT
V gene: TRBV21-1; clone size: once; D gene: -; J gene: TRBJ2-2; CDR3 protein: CASSYSGSHDGGELFF; CDR3 DNA: TGTGCCAGCAGCTATAGCGGGAGCCACGACGGCGGGGAGCTGTTTTTT
V gene: TRBV10-3; clone size: few; D gene: -; J gene: TRBJ1-2; CDR3 protein: CAITPQGSYGYTF; CDR3 DNA: TGTGCCATCACCCCACAGGGATCCTATGGCTACACCTTC
V gene: TRBV28; clone size: -; D gene: TRBD1; J gene: TRBJ1-3; CDR3 protein: CASRPGQGGNTIYF; CDR3 DNA: TGTGCCAGCAGACCGGGACAGGGTGGAAACACCATATATTTT
V gene: TRBV5-1; clone size: -; D gene: -; J gene: TRBJ1-4; CDR3 protein: CASSKQGIKATNEKLFF; CDR3 DNA: TGCGCCAGCAGCAAGCAGGGAATAAAGGCGACTAATGAAAAACTGTTTTTT
V gene: TRBV25-1; clone size: once; D gene: TRBD1; J gene: TRBJ2-1; CDR3 protein: CASSEYGTGFNEQFF; CDR3 DNA: TGTGCCAGCAGTGAATATGGGACAGGGTTCAATGAGCAGTTCTTC
V gene: TRBV5-1; clone size: -; D gene: TRBD1; J gene: TRBJ2-3; CDR3 protein: CASSRGTGGIDTQYF; CDR3 DNA: TGCGCCAGCAGCCGCGGGACAGGGGGGATAGATACGCAGTATTTT
V gene: TRBV28; clone size: -; D gene: TRBD1; J gene: TRBJ2-7; CDR3 protein: CASSPTGTGGVGEQYF; CDR3 DNA: TGTGCCAGCAGTCCCACAGGGACAGGGGGCGTGGGCGAGCAGTACTTC
V gene: TRBV7-7; clone size: few; D gene: TRBD2; J gene: TRBJ2-2; CDR3 protein: CAVPGSQGGAAGELFF; CDR3 DNA: TGTGCCGTTCCAGGATCTCAGGGAGGGGCGGCCGGGGAGCTGTTTTTT
V gene: TRBV30; clone size: -; D gene: TRBD1; J gene: TRBJ1-3; CDR3 protein: CAWSLTGAGNTIYF; CDR3 DNA: TGTGCCTGGAGCTTAACAGGGGCCGGAAACACCATATATTTT
V gene: TRBV19; clone size: -; D gene: -; J gene: TRBJ2-7; CDR3 protein: CASSRIGATSYEQYF; CDR3 DNA: TGTGCCAGTAGTAGGATAGGGGCCACAAGCTACGAGCAGTACTTC
V gene: TRBV2; clone size: -; D gene: -; J gene: TRBJ2-3; CDR3 protein: CASSVPGESTDTQYF; CDR3 DNA: TGTGCCAGCAGTGTCCCCGGGGAAAGCACAGATACGCAGTATTTT
V gene: TRBV3-1/TRBV3-2; clone size: -; D gene: -; J gene: TRBJ1-1; CDR3 protein: CASSMRTANAEAFF; CDR3 DNA: TGTGCCAGCAGCATGAGGACAGCGAACGCTGAAGCTTTCTTT
V gene: TRBV7-3; clone size: -; D gene: TRBD1; J gene: TRBJ1-1; CDR3 protein: CASSPFRGRRLCEAFF; CDR3 DNA: TGTGCCAGCAGCCCCTTCAGGGGGCGTAGGCTTTGTGAAGCTTTCTTT
V gene: TRBV3-1/TRBV3-2; clone size: -; D gene: TRBD2; J gene: TRBJ2-1; CDR3 protein: CASSQDVSGRAPYNEQFF; CDR3 DNA: TGTGCCAGCAGCCAAGATGTGAGCGGGAGGGCCCCCTACAATGAGCAGTTCTTC
V gene: TRBV6-5; clone size: few; D gene: -; J gene: TRBJ1-4; CDR3 protein: CASSYSGASNEKLFF; CDR3 DNA: TGTGCCAGCAGTTACTCGGGGGCGAGTAATGAAAAACTGTTTTTT
V gene: TRBV5-4; clone size: -; D gene: TRBD2; J gene: TRBJ2-2; CDR3 protein: CASTTLAGGLASTGELFF; CDR3 DNA: TGTGCCAGCACCACACTAGCGGGGGGGCTTGCGAGCACCGGGGAGCTGTTTTTT
V gene: TRBV5-1; clone size: -; D gene: -; J gene: TRBJ1-1; CDR3 protein: CASSLARGDAEAFF; CDR3 DNA: TGCGCCAGCAGCTTGGCGCGGGGTGATGCTGAAGCTTTCTTT
V gene: TRBV9; clone size: -; D gene: -; J gene: TRBJ2-1; CDR3 protein: CASSVDRGQIHDEQFF; CDR3 DNA: TGTGCCAGCAGCGTAGATAGAGGACAGATCCACGATGAGCAGTTCTTC
V gene: TRBV5-1; clone size: -; D gene: TRBD2; J gene: TRBJ2-7; CDR3 protein: CASSLVAGGEQYF; CDR3 DNA: TGCGCCAGCAGCTTGGTGGCGGGAGGCGAGCAGTACTTC
V gene: TRBV7-3; clone size: -; D gene: -; J gene: TRBJ1-5; CDR3 protein: CASSWTRPQHF; CDR3 DNA: TGTGCCAGCAGCTGGACTCGGCCCCAGCATTTT
V gene: TRBV28; clone size: once; D gene: TRBD2; J gene: TRBJ2-1; CDR3 protein: CASSGGGGSAVNEQFF; CDR3 DNA: TGTGCCAGCAGTGGAGGCGGGGGTTCAGCAGTGAATGAGCAGTTCTTC
V gene: TRBV12-3/TRBV12-4; clone size: -; D gene: -; J gene: TRBJ2-5; CDR3 protein: CASSSEETQYF; CDR3 DNA: TGTGCCAGCAGTTCCGAAGAGACCCAGTACTTC
V gene: TRBV9; clone size: few; D gene: -; J gene: TRBJ1-5; CDR3 protein: CASSVGVGGNQPQHF; CDR3 DNA: TGTGCCAGCAGCGTAGGTGTAGGGGGCAATCAGCCCCAGCATTTT
V gene: TRBV12-3/TRBV12-4; clone size: -; D gene: -; J gene: TRBJ1-2; CDR3 protein: CASSSSGFYGYTF; CDR3 DNA: TGTGCCAGCAGCTCATCAGGGTTCTATGGCTACACCTTC
V gene: TRBV4-2; clone size: -; D gene: -; J gene: TRBJ1-4; CDR3 protein: CATGQPGVGGFVEKLFF; CDR3 DNA: TGTGCCACCGGCCAGCCGGGGGTTGGGGGATTTGTTGAAAAACTGTTTTTT
V gene: TRBV19; clone size: -; D gene: -; J gene: TRBJ2-5; CDR3 protein: CASSTLGGQRVGGQYF; CDR3 DNA: TGTGCCAGTAGCACCTTGGGGGGACAGAGAGTGGGGGGCCAGTACTTC
V gene: TRBV4-1; clone size: -; D gene: TRBD2; J gene: TRBJ2-7; CDR3 protein: CASSQVAVAGTYEQYF; CDR3 DNA: TGCGCCAGCAGCCAAGTCGCGGTAGCGGGGACCTACGAGCAGTACTTC
V gene: TRBV9; clone size: -; D gene: TRBD2; J gene: TRBJ2-3; CDR3 protein: CASSRTEGSGSRSTDTQYF; CDR3 DNA: TGTGCCAGCAGTCGAACGGAAGGTAGCGGGAGCCGCTCCACAGATACGCAGTATTTT
V gene: TRBV7-9; clone size: -; D gene: -; J gene: TRBJ2-3; CDR3 protein: CASSTPGQGNSGSYTQYF; CDR3 DNA: TGTGCCAGCAGCACGCCGGGACAGGGGAATAGCGGGAGTTATACGCAGTATTTT
V gene: TRBV6-5; clone size: -; D gene: TRBD2; J gene: TRBJ2-7; CDR3 protein: CASSPGGGYEQYF; CDR3 DNA: TGTGCCAGCAGTCCCGGGGGGGGATACGAGCAGTACTTC
V gene: TRBV19; clone size: -; D gene: -; J gene: TRBJ2-7; CDR3 protein: CASSKGVSYEQYF; CDR3 DNA: TGTGCCAGTAGTAAAGGGGTCTCCTACGAGCAGTACTTC
V gene: TRBV7-9; clone size: -; D gene: TRBD2; J gene: TRBJ2-3; CDR3 protein: CASSQLAGTDTQYF; CDR3 DNA: TGTGCCAGCAGCCAACTAGCGGGAACAGATACGCAGTATTTT
V gene: TRBV20-1; clone size: once; D gene: -; J gene: TRBJ1-1; CDR3 protein: CSARVDREAFF; CDR3 DNA: TGCAGTGCTAGAGTTGACAGGGAAGCTTTCTTT
V gene: TRBV30; clone size: few; D gene: -; J gene: TRBJ2-7; CDR3 protein: CAWSVPGSSYEQYF; CDR3 DNA: TGTGCCTGGAGTGTACCCGGGAGCTCCTACGAGCAGTACTTC
V gene: TRBV28; clone size: -; D gene: TRBD1; J gene: TRBJ1-4; CDR3 protein: CASKLPGQGPNEKLFF; CDR3 DNA: TGTGCCAGCAAACTACCGGGACAGGGTCCAAATGAAAAACTGTTTTTT
V gene: TRBV18; clone size: -; D gene: TRBD2; J gene: TRBJ2-1; CDR3 protein: CASSPAEGLAGVGEQFF; CDR3 DNA: TGTGCCAGCTCACCCGCCGAGGGACTAGCGGGAGTCGGTGAGCAGTTCTTC
V gene: TRBV12-3/TRBV12-4; clone size: -; D gene: -; J gene: TRBJ1-3; CDR3 protein: CASSRQVDTIYF; CDR3 DNA: TGTGCCAGCAGCCGTCAGGTGGACACCATATATTTT
V gene: TRBV19; clone size: -; D gene: TRBD2; J gene: TRBJ2-7; CDR3 protein: CASSNRASGDSYEQYF; CDR3 DNA: TGTGCCAGTAGCAACCGAGCTAGCGGGGACTCCTACGAGCAGTACTTC
V gene: TRBV11-2; clone size: -; D gene: -; J gene: TRBJ1-6; CDR3 protein: CASSLTGRGNSPLHF; CDR3 DNA: TGTGCCAGCAGCTTAACAGGGAGGGGTAATTCACCCCTCCACTTT
V gene: TRBV7-9; clone size: few; D gene: TRBD2; J gene: TRBJ2-3; CDR3 protein: CASSPGGATDTQYF; CDR3 DNA: TGTGCCAGCAGCCCGGGAGGTGCCACAGATACGCAGTATTTT
V gene: TRBV19; clone size: -; D gene: -; J gene: TRBJ2-3; CDR3 protein: CASSQDTVGDTQYF; CDR3 DNA: TGTGCCAGTAGTCAGGACACAGTGGGAGATACGCAGTATTTT
V gene: TRBV6-4; clone size: few; D gene: -; J gene: TRBJ2-2; CDR3 protein: CASRHRAGAGELFF; CDR3 DNA: TGTGCCAGCAGACACAGGGCGGGGGCCGGGGAGCTGTTTTTT
V gene: TRBV6-5; clone size: -; D gene: -; J gene: TRBJ1-5; CDR3 protein: CASSYSSVGGQPQHF; CDR3 DNA: TGTGCCAGCAGTTACTCAAGTGTTGGGGGGCAGCCCCAGCATTTT
V gene: TRBV12-3/TRBV12-4; clone size: -; D gene: -; J gene: TRBJ1-5; CDR3 protein: CASSHPHQPQHF; CDR3 DNA: TGTGCCAGCAGTCATCCCCATCAGCCCCAGCATTTT
V gene: TRBV6-1; clone size: -; D gene: -; J gene: TRBJ1-2; CDR3 protein: CASSESFGYTF; CDR3 DNA: TGTGCCAGCAGTGAGTCATTTGGCTACACCTTC
V gene: TRBV11-2; clone size: -; D gene: -; J gene: TRBJ2-4; CDR3 protein: CASSPTGYIQYF; CDR3 DNA: TGTGCCAGCAGCCCTACAGGATACATTCAGTACTTC
V gene: TRBV10-3; clone size: many; D gene: -; J gene: TRBJ2-7; CDR3 protein: CAIGAKRQGGNEQYF; CDR3 DNA: TGTGCCATCGGCGCTAAAAGACAGGGAGGTAACGAGCAGTACTTC
V gene: TRBV28; clone size: -; D gene: TRBD1; J gene: TRBJ2-7; CDR3 protein: CASSGTGPHEQYF; CDR3 DNA: TGTGCCAGTTCCGGGACAGGGCCACACGAGCAGTACTTC